This T cell receptor beta chain was retrieved from a study of CD8 T cells in Susac syndrome. It was with random hexamers that about 0.45 to 1 ug RNA was reverse transcribed. TCR beta CDR3 was amplified by immunoSEQ multiplex PCR. This amplification extended across 54 Vbeta and 13 Jbeta segments. MiXCR was run by TCRdb on the immunoSEQ multiplex PCR reads, yielding one entry per CDR3 protein. The data hold 200,000 to 250,000 distinct CDR3 sequences, with roughly 96% observed a single time. CDR3 length: 13 amino acids. In germline, CDR1 is SGHNT, CDR2 YYREEE (reference sequence). Deletions cut 4 bases from V and 10 bases from J, with 15 bases between. CD8+ and CD4+ T cells from blood underwent TCR beta sequencing, which was carried out in a high-throughput format. The multiple sclerosis control group consisted of treatment-naive patients whose relapsing-remitting disease, which was either stable or active, fulfilled revised McDonald criteria. TEMRA cells were FACS-enriched and CD8+ and CD4+ T cells negatively isolated.

The origin of this receptor is a human donor with multiple sclerosis. The chain joins TRBV5-4 to TRBJ2-1, with a weak D call TRBD2 (5 bases). Sequenced: CD4+ T cells from PBMCs. This CDR3 reads CASSSQEGGEQFF. The CDR3 DNA reads as TGTGCCAGCAGCAGCCAAGAAGGCGGGGAGCAGTTCTTC.